This note documents a single T cell receptor beta chain sequence. Germline-derived CDR1 and CDR2 are MDHEN and SYDVKM. This CDR3 has 13 residues. Trimming removed 3 bases from V and 1 base from J, with 7 bases in between. Participants, about 18 to 100 years old, spanned about 26 US areas. Participant reports of clinical history set cohort assignment. The data stem from a study of blood T cell repertoires in COVID-19. Study at large: Acute and convalescent COVID-19 samples came from the United States, Italy and Spain. T cells, B-cell-depleted T cells, or PBMCs provided the cDNA or gDNA that served as material.

The table came from immunoSEQ multiplex PCR; TCRdb's copy has only in-frame clones and leaves some out. The repertoire holds roughly 190,000 clones, with 89% as singletons. The sample comprised PBMCs or T cells enriched from blood (not recorded which). The sequence was collected from a woman younger than 35 who had recovered from COVID-19. The chain carries TRBV28 and TRBJ2-7; perhaps TRBD1 as D (6 bases). DNA of the CDR3: TGTGCCAGCAGTTTGCAGGGGTCCTACGAGCAGTACTTC. Its protein product is CASSLQGSYEQYF.